What follows is one TCR beta chain and its context. Germline V lookup: CDR1 LGHDT, CDR2 YNNKEL (reference sequence). The CDR3 loop spans 17 amino acids. Trimming removed 2 bases from V and 4 bases from J, with 15 bases in between. TCRdb keeps only in-frame clones here, not all; method: immunoSEQ multiplex PCR. This sample has about 260,000 clones, with around 87% found just once. These data originate in a study of blood T cell repertoires in COVID-19. Study at large: Donors in the United States, Italy and Spain gave samples during acute or convalescent COVID-19. In each case, the material was cDNA or gDNA derived from T cells, B-cell-depleted T cells, or PBMCs.

Input material: peripheral blood. V gene TRBV3-1 (or the pseudogene TRBV3-2) combines with J gene TRBJ2-6; D is possibly TRBD1 (6 bases). This TCR was recovered from a woman aged 45-65 years with acute or convalescent COVID-19. CDR3 in DNA: TGTGCCAGCAGCCAACTTGGGGGCGCCTCAGGGGCCAACGTCCTGACTTTC. The encoded protein is CASSQLGGASGANVLTF.